This TCR beta chain was sequenced for a study of tumor-infiltrating lymphocytes in primary liver carcinoma. Production of TCR beta cDNA used 500 ng total RNA together with a constant-region primer. Libraries covering TCR beta were generated through three nested multiplex PCR rounds (using a slightly modified ARM-PCR). The first two PCR rounds used TRBV1-TRBV30 forward primers with a C-beta reverse primer, roughly 10 cycles each. A single record per CDR3 protein comes from TCRdb applying MiXCR to the multiplex PCR reads. The data contain about 200,000 distinct CDR3 sequences, 65% of them singletons. The V gene end was trimmed by 4 bases and the J gene end by 7 bases; junction bases not matched to a gene: 8. Looked up from germline, CDR1 is GTSNPN and CDR2 is SVGIG (reference sequence). There are 13 residues in the CDR3. Alongside blood RNA obtained from unsorted whole blood, germline DNA was also extracted.

The chain joins TRBV30 to TRBJ2-5, with 8 bases lining up with TRBD2. This TCR was recovered from a woman aged 55-75 years with primary liver carcinoma and hepatitis B virus infection. Source material: peripheral blood. CDR3 in DNA: TGTGCCTGGACCGTGCTAGCGGGCAGGACCCAGTACTTC. This encodes CAWTVLAGRTQYF.